This TCR beta chain was profiled in a study of T cells in Graves' hyperthyroidism and ophthalmopathy. CDR1 KGHSH and CDR2 LQKENI come from the germline V gene. Trimming took 4 bases from V and 6 from J; bases not matched to a gene: 5. The CDR3 is made up of 14 amino acids. TCR beta CDR3 regions were amplified from RNA transcripts. HTBI primers were used for first-round RT-PCR of the TCR CDR3. MiXCR was run by TCRdb on the multiplex PCR reads, yielding one entry per CDR3 protein. The table has approximately 400,000 distinct CDR3 sequences, around 25% seen once; the top ten hold about 70%. Sequencing was carried out using blood. This rearrangement joins TRBV18 to TRBJ2-2, with 7 bases that match TRBD1. This TCR was sampled from a man aged 50-59 years with Graves' hyperthyroidism. This chain's CDR3 is CASSLDRASGELFF. In nucleotides, the CDR3 is TGTGCCAGCTCACTTGACAGGGCTTCCGGGGAGCTGTTTTTT. Complete variable domain (other parts from reference TRBV18 and TRBJ2-2): NAGVMQNPRHLVRRRGQEARLRCSPMKGHSHVYWYRQLPEEGLKFMVYLQKENIIDESGMPKERFSAEFPKEGPSILRIQQVVRGDSAAYFCASSLDRASGELFFGEGSRLTVL.